Each of the 24 T cell receptor beta chains below was sequenced from the same sample in a study of blood T cell repertoires in COVID-19. The assay was immunoSEQ multiplex PCR, and TCRdb's table has in-frame clones only and misses some. The sample holds roughly 190,000 clones, 80% to 90% seen once. The sequencing input was peripheral blood. Receptor source: a woman aged 60-75 years with COVID-19, enrolled during active disease.

The V call is TRBV18, the J call TRBJ2-7; weak D call: TRBD1 (6 bases). Germline values: CDR1 KGHSH, CDR2 LQKENI. The CDR3 spans 14 residues. V lost 2 bases and J 7 bases, leaving 15 bases between the germline ends. The DNA for the CDR3 is TGTGCCAGCTCACCAGTCAGGGGAACGGGGGAGCAGTACTTC. Its translation: CASSPVRGTGEQYF.

The chain links TRBV12-3 or TRBV12-4 to TRBJ1-3; D not resolved. This CDR3 has 11 residues. V lost 6 bases to trimming and J lost 3 bases, with 3 bases between them. The CDR3 DNA reads TGTGCCAGCAGGAGTGGAAACACCATATATTTT. Its translation: CASRSGNTIYF.

V is TRBV3-1 (or the pseudogene TRBV3-2) and J is TRBJ1-6; possible D gene TRBD1, 5 bases. The germline gives CDR1 LGHDT, CDR2 YNNKEL (reference sequence). The CDR3 contains 14 residues. V lost 4 bases, J lost 5 bases, and 9 bases lay in between. The CDR3 protein is CASSLGDNNSPLHF. CDR3 nucleotides: TGTGCCAGCAGCCTAGGGGATAATAATTCACCCCTCCACTTT.

The chain combines TRBV5-8 with TRBJ1-1; D remains ambiguous. Germline values: CDR1 SGHTS, CDR2 YDEGEE. The V end lost 0 bases, the J end lost 10 bases, and 10 bases lay between the germline ends. This CDR3 is 12 amino acids long. DNA of the CDR3: TGTGCCAGCAGCTTGGTCGTCACGGGAGCTTTCTTT. It is translated as CASSLVVTGAFF.

This chain connects TRBV3-1 (or the pseudogene TRBV3-2) to TRBJ2-3; the match to TRBD1 covers 8 bases. CDR1 and CDR2 from the germline V gene are LGHDT and YNNKEL (reference sequence). This CDR3 is built from 15 residues. Trimming at V came to 4 bases and at J to 1 base, leaving 4 bases not matched to a gene. As DNA, the CDR3 is TGTGCCAGCAGCCCCTCGGGACAGGGCACAGATACGCAGTATTTT. As protein: CASSPSGQGTDTQYF.

The chain links TRBV6-6 to TRBJ1-5, with D perhaps matching TRBD1 (6 bases). The CDR3 is made up of 15 amino acids. Between the trimmed V and J ends, which lost 2 bases and 6 bases, there was a span of 14 bases. CDR1 is MNHNY and CDR2 is SVGAGI in the germline V gene (reference sequence). This CDR3 reads CASSYDNRDGQPQHF. Here the CDR3 DNA reads TGTGCCAGCAGTTACGACAACAGGGACGGTCAGCCCCAGCATTTT.

The chain employs TRBV27 and TRBJ1-3, with TRBD1 matching 10 bases. Germline trimming cut 6 bases from V and 4 bases from J; bases unmatched to any gene: 9. This CDR3 spans 16 amino acids. Looked up from germline, CDR1 is MNHEY and CDR2 is SMNVEV (reference sequence). The CDR3, as DNA: TGTGCCAGCAGAATCAGACAGGGGGCATCGGGAAACACCATATATTTT. Translating gives CASRIRQGASGNTIYF.

The chain couples TRBV7-2 to TRBJ2-7, with D unresolved. The CDR3 sequence is 13 residues long. Germline V gene lookup returns CDR1 SGHTA and CDR2 FQGNSA. Trimming took off 0 bases at V and 4 bases at J, with 7 bases between the two ends. CDR3: CASSLAGTYEQYF. The CDR3 DNA reads TGTGCCAGCAGCTTAGCCGGTACTTACGAGCAGTACTTC.

This clone is a singleton in its sample. The V and J genes are TRBV6-5 and TRBJ1-1, with D possibly matching TRBD1 (5 bases). V was cut by 0 bases and J by 11 bases, with 13 bases left in between. The CDR3 runs 13 residues. In germline, CDR1 is MNHEY, CDR2 SVGAGI. The CDR3 region has the DNA TGTGCCAGCAGTTACTCGGGCGAACCAGGGGCTTTCTTT. Translated: CASSYSGEPGAFF.

The rearrangement joins TRBV5-1 to TRBJ1-2; possibly TRBD1 for D (6 bases). This CDR3 contains 14 residues. V lost 3 bases, J lost 8 bases, and 17 bases lay in between. From germline, CDR1 is SGHRS and CDR2 YFSETQ. The CDR3, as DNA: TGCGCCAGCAGCTCTTACCGAACAGGGCAGGGCTACACCTTC. As protein: CASSSYRTGQGYTF.

This chain joins TRBV28 and TRBJ1-4; 8 nucleotides align to TRBD1. CDR1 is MDHEN, CDR2 SYDVKM, per germline. The ends lost 6 bases at V and 8 bases at J; junction bases unmatched: 2. This CDR3 contains 12 residues. CDR3 nucleotide sequence: TGTGCCAGCAGAGCAGGGGGCGAAAAACTGTTTTTT. Translated: CASRAGGEKLFF.

The rearrangement uses TRBV28 and TRBJ1-5; D gene ambiguous. Germline CDR1 and CDR2: MDHEN and SYDVKM. Trimming removed 6 bases from V and 4 bases from J, with 10 bases in between. The CDR3 covers 13 residues. The CDR3 DNA reads TGTGCCAGCAGGGTACCCGGGAATCAGCCCCAGCATTTT. It translates to CASRVPGNQPQHF.

The chain joins TRBV5-1 to TRBJ2-3; D may be TRBD1 (6 bases). Germline-derived CDR1 and CDR2 are SGHRS and YFSETQ. The CDR3 length is 15 residues. V lost 4 bases and J lost 3, with 15 bases in between. CDR3 in DNA: TGCGCCAGCAGCGCCGCGGACAGACAGACAGATACGCAGTATTTT. Translating it yields CASSAADRQTDTQYF.

V and J are TRBV27 and TRBJ2-7, with 7 bases aligning to TRBD2. Losses at the gene ends were 8 bases for V and 5 bases for J; bases not matched to a gene: 21. CDR1 is MNHEY and CDR2 is SMNVEV in the germline V gene (reference sequence). The CDR3 is 17 amino acids. CDR3 in amino acids: CASGSGGSAGRVDEQYF. CDR3 sequence (DNA): TGTGCCAGCGGGTCCGGGGGGAGCGCAGGTAGAGTTGACGAGCAGTACTTC.

This clone is a singleton in its sample. V gene TRBV7-2 combines with J gene TRBJ2-3; D is uncertain. The CDR3 spans 15 residues. Germline loops: CDR1 SGHTA, CDR2 FQGNSA. V dropped 3 bases and J dropped 2 bases, with 12 bases sitting between them. The CDR3 sequence: CASSFVPFPTDTQYF. CDR3 bases: TGTGCCAGCAGCTTTGTCCCTTTCCCCACAGATACGCAGTATTTT.

The rearrangement uses TRBV7-2 and TRBJ2-7, with 8 bases fitting TRBD2. Germline V gene lookup returns CDR1 SGHTA and CDR2 FQGNSA. The J segment lost 10 bases and the V segment lost 2 bases, leaving 10 bases of the junction unmatched. The CDR3 is 14 amino acids. The CDR3 region is CASSLNSREGRQYF. The CDR3 DNA follows: TGTGCCAGCAGCTTAAATAGCCGGGAGGGCCGACAGTACTTC.

Turning to this clone: This CDR3 is also generated by other DNA sequences in the sample. J is TRBJ2-7 and V is TRBV3-1 (or the pseudogene TRBV3-2); TRBD2 agrees at 8 bases. CDR1 and CDR2 (germline): LGHDT, YNNKEL (reference sequence). The CDR3 totals 14 residues. The V and J ends lost 1 base and 2 bases, in that order; junction bases with no gene match: 1. The CDR3 reads CASSQGAGAYEQYF. As DNA, the CDR3 is TGTGCCAGCAGCCAAGGAGCGGGAGCCTACGAGCAGTACTTC.

This rearrangement joins TRBV5-1 to TRBJ1-6; TRBD1 matches at 8 bases. V was pared by 3 bases and J by 5 bases, with 7 bases of the junction left unmatched. This CDR3 contains 16 residues. The germline CDR1 and CDR2 sequences are SGHRS and YFSETQ. CDR3 bases: TGCGCCAGCAGCTGGGCCGGGACAGGAGATAATTCACCCCTCCACTTT. Protein: CASSWAGTGDNSPLHF.

The CDR3 bases are TGTGCCAGCCGAGGTAATGAAAAACTGTTTTTT. This translates into CASRGNEKLFF. The chain links TRBV27 to TRBJ1-4, with D unresolved. Germline V gene data show CDR1 as MNHEY and CDR2 as SMNVEV (reference sequence). Trimming stripped 8 bases from V and 4 bases from J, with 5 bases between. The CDR3 consists of 11 residues. Full variable domain (rest looked up from reference TRBV27 and TRBJ1-4): EAQVTQNPRYLITVTGKKLTVTCSQNMNHEYMSWYRQDPGLGLRQIYYSMNVEVTDKGDVPEGYKVSRKEKRNFPLILESPSPNQTSLYFCASRGNEKLFFGSGTQLSVL.

This clone was observed once. The chain is built from TRBV18 and TRBJ1-1, with 10 bases aligning to TRBD1. The trim removed 3 bases at V and 1 base at J, leaving 2 bases unmatched. The CDR3 runs to 15 residues. Germline V lookup: CDR1 KGHSH, CDR2 LQKENI. For the CDR3, the DNA is TGTGCCAGCTCACCCGGGACAGGGGAGAACACTGAAGCTTTCTTT. Its translation: CASSPGTGENTEAFF.

The chain has TRBV19 and TRBJ2-1; D not resolved. Deletions cut 1 base from V and 9 bases from J, with 13 bases between. This CDR3 contains 14 residues. The germline gives CDR1 LNHDA, CDR2 SQIVND (reference sequence). For the CDR3, the DNA is TGTGCCAGTAGTATAGTTCTTTGGGCAGCTGAGCAGTTCTTC. Protein sequence: CASSIVLWAAEQFF.

The chain is built from TRBV28 and TRBJ1-5; D perhaps matches TRBD1 (5 bases). V lost 3 bases, J lost 3 bases, and 9 bases lay in between. Germline loops: CDR1 MDHEN, CDR2 SYDVKM. The CDR3 covers 14 residues. The CDR3 loop reads CASSFFRANQPQHF. The CDR3 DNA is TGTGCCAGCAGTTTCTTCAGGGCCAATCAGCCCCAGCATTTT.

This clone was seen a handful of times. The chain carries TRBV5-1 and TRBJ2-7, with 7 bases aligning to TRBD2. V shed 0 bases, J shed 2 bases, and the junction held 2 bases outside the gene matches. From germline, CDR1 is SGHRS and CDR2 YFSETQ. This CDR3 comprises 14 residues. CDR3 nucleotide sequence: TGCGCCAGCAGCTTGGAAAGCGGGGCCTACGAGCAGTACTTC. The encoded protein is CASSLESGAYEQYF.

This clone has only a few counts. The V and J genes are TRBV5-6 and TRBJ1-6; maybe TRBD1 (5 bases). Trimming shortened V by 0 bases and J by 5 bases, and 6 bases separated the two germline ends. From germline, CDR1 is SGHDT and CDR2 YYEEEE. This CDR3 contains 14 residues. CDR3 in amino acids: CASSLVQDNSPLHF. The DNA of the CDR3 is TGTGCCAGCAGCTTGGTACAGGATAATTCACCCCTCCACTTT.